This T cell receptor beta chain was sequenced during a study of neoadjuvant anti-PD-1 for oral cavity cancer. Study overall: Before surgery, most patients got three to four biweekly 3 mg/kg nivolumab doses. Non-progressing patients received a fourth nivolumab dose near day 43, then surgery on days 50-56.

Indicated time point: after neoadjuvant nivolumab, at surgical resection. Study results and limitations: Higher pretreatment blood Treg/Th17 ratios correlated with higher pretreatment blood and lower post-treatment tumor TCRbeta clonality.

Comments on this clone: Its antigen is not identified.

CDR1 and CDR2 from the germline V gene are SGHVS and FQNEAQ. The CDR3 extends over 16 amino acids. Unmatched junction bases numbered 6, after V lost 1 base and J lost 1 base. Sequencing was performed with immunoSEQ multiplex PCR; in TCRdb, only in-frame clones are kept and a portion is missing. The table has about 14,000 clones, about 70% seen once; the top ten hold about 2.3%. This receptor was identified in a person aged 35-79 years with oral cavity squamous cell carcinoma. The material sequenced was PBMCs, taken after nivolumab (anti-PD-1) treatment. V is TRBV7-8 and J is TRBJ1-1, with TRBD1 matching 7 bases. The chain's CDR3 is CASSLGVAGGNTEAFF. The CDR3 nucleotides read TGTGCCAGCAGCTTAGGAGTGGCAGGGGGGAACACTGAAGCTTTCTTT.